Listed below are T cell receptor beta chains from one sample, sequenced in a study of blood T cell repertoires in COVID-19. The assay was immunoSEQ multiplex PCR, and TCRdb's table has in-frame clones only and misses some. This sample has some 40,000 clones, with around 80% found just once. Sequenced material: peripheral blood. Receptor source: a man at least 80 years old with active or convalescent COVID-19. CDR3s include the opening cysteine and the closing phenylalanine or tryptophan. D genes are given only for firm matches. Some rows have no size entry. The others give once, few or many, or a class for an expanded clone.

V gene	clone size	D gene	J gene	CDR3 protein	CDR3 DNA
TRBV28	NA	TRBD2	TRBJ2-3	CASSLLTGGGDTQYF	TGTGCCAGCTCTCTCTTAACGGGAGGAGGAGATACGCAGTATTTT
TRBV7-9	NA	TRBD1	TRBJ2-7	CASSPGQGGEQYF	TGTGCCAGCAGCCCAGGACAGGGTGGCGAGCAGTACTTC
TRBV27	NA	NA	TRBJ2-3	CASSVADTSTDTQYF	TGTGCCAGCAGCGTTGCGGACACTAGCACAGATACGCAGTATTTT
TRBV3-1/TRBV3-2	NA	NA	TRBJ2-6	CASSQDFSGANVLTF	TGTGCCAGCAGCCAAGACTTCTCTGGGGCCAACGTCCTGACTTTC
TRBV15	NA	TRBD2	TRBJ2-1	CATSRDSEASGRDEQFF	TGTGCCACCAGCAGAGATTCCGAGGCTAGCGGGCGGGATGAGCAGTTCTTC
TRBV6-6	once	NA	TRBJ1-1	CASSPEQGEAFF	TGTGCCAGCAGTCCGGAGCAAGGTGAAGCTTTCTTT
TRBV5-1	NA	NA	TRBJ2-1	CASSLDNNNEQFF	TGCGCCAGCAGCTTAGACAACAACAATGAGCAGTTCTTC
TRBV6-5	NA	NA	TRBJ1-2	CASSYSEAGSNYGYTF	TGTGCCAGCAGTTACTCCGAGGCAGGGTCAAACTATGGCTACACCTTC
TRBV5-1	NA	NA	TRBJ1-1	CASSLELLNTEAFF	TGCGCCAGCAGCTTGGAACTTTTGAACACTGAAGCTTTCTTT
TRBV28	NA	TRBD1	TRBJ1-6	CASTGGQVGNSPLHF	TGTGCCAGCACCGGGGGACAGGTCGGTAATTCACCCCTCCACTTT
TRBV15	NA	TRBD1	TRBJ2-7	CATSRDRDRGLEQYF	TGTGCCACCAGCAGAGATCGGGACAGGGGGCTTGAGCAGTACTTC
TRBV6-4	few	TRBD1	TRBJ1-2	CASSAGQGSGGYTF	TGTGCCAGCAGTGCGGGACAGGGGAGTGGTGGCTACACCTTC
TRBV19	NA	NA	TRBJ1-1	CASFPGSPTEAFF	TGTGCCAGTTTCCCAGGAAGTCCCACTGAAGCTTTCTTT
TRBV18	NA	NA	TRBJ2-2	CASSPRGELFF	TGTGCCAGCTCACCCAGGGGGGAGCTGTTTTTT
TRBV4-2	NA	TRBD1	TRBJ1-1	CASSQTGEYEAFF	TGTGCCAGCAGCCAGACAGGGGAGTACGAAGCTTTCTTT
TRBV19	NA	TRBD1	TRBJ1-1	CASSIIWTGDLNTEAFF	TGTGCCAGTAGTATTATTTGGACAGGGGACTTGAACACTGAAGCTTTCTTT
TRBV5-4	NA	TRBD1	TRBJ2-1	CASSLVTGGNEQFF	TGTGCCAGCAGCTTGGTCACAGGGGGGAATGAGCAGTTCTTC
TRBV7-9	NA	NA	TRBJ2-3	CASSLVGQEDTQYF	TGTGCCAGCAGCTTAGTGGGGCAAGAAGATACGCAGTATTTT
TRBV7-8	once	NA	TRBJ2-5	CASSNLASRETQYF	TGTGCCAGCAGCAACCTCGCCTCACGGGAGACCCAGTACTTC
TRBV6-6	NA	TRBD1	TRBJ1-1	CASSREGQENTEAFF	TGTGCCAGCAGTAGAGAAGGACAGGAGAACACTGAAGCTTTCTTT
TRBV5-5	few	NA	TRBJ1-1	CASSSTEGLPEAFF	TGTGCCAGCAGCTCGACAGAAGGGTTGCCTGAAGCTTTCTTT
TRBV7-8	NA	NA	TRBJ1-2	CASSAYPGQYIGPGYTF	TGTGCCAGCAGCGCGTATCCTGGACAGTACATCGGCCCTGGCTACACCTTC
TRBV5-5	NA	NA	TRBJ1-1	CASSSGHPNTEAFF	TGTGCCAGCAGTTCGGGACACCCGAACACTGAAGCTTTCTTT
TRBV9	few	NA	TRBJ2-2	CASSVDGGANTGELFF	TGTGCCAGCAGCGTAGACGGCGGGGCGAACACCGGGGAGCTGTTTTTT
TRBV4-1	NA	NA	TRBJ2-7	CASSQTGTTTYEQYF	TGCGCCAGCAGCCAAACCGGGACAACGACCTACGAGCAGTACTTC
TRBV7-9	NA	NA	TRBJ1-3	CASSLGGERGNTIYF	TGTGCCAGCAGCTTGGGGGGAGAACGTGGAAACACCATATATTTT
TRBV2	NA	TRBD1	TRBJ1-5	CASSDRGSKTKPQHF	TGTGCCAGCAGTGACAGGGGGTCAAAGACGAAGCCCCAGCATTTT
TRBV6-5	once	NA	TRBJ2-2	CASRQGQINTGELFF	TGTGCCAGCAGGCAGGGACAAATTAACACCGGGGAGCTGTTTTTT
TRBV28	NA	TRBD1	TRBJ1-2	CASSLALGRGRGYTF	TGTGCCAGCAGTTTGGCTTTGGGCAGGGGGCGAGGCTACACCTTC
TRBV7-8	NA	NA	TRBJ1-4	CASSLATGPNEKLFF	TGTGCCAGCAGCTTGGCGACAGGCCCTAATGAAAAACTGTTTTTT
TRBV21-1	NA	NA	TRBJ2-5	CASRLGPGDREETQYF	TGTGCCAGCAGGTTGGGCCCCGGGGACAGGGAAGAGACCCAGTACTTC
TRBV6-5	NA	TRBD2	TRBJ2-1	CASSSEGGLAPGEQFF	TGTGCCAGCAGTTCCGAAGGGGGACTAGCGCCCGGTGAGCAGTTCTTC
TRBV5-4	once	NA	TRBJ2-7	CASSLYYQGLDEQYF	TGTGCCAGCAGCTTATATTATCAGGGGTTGGACGAGCAGTACTTC
TRBV4-1	NA	NA	TRBJ1-2	CASSQAPSGLPLNYGYTF	TGCGCCAGCAGCCAAGCCCCCTCGGGTCTCCCCCTTAACTATGGCTACACCTTC
TRBV5-1	NA	NA	TRBJ1-5	CASSLGGGRKQPQHF	TGCGCCAGCAGCTTGGGCGGCGGTAGGAAACAGCCCCAGCATTTT
TRBV7-2	NA	NA	TRBJ2-1	CASSLVRDEQFF	TGTGCCAGCAGCTTAGTTCGCGATGAGCAGTTCTTC
TRBV28	NA	NA	TRBJ1-1	CASSLSSSNTEAFF	TGTGCCAGCAGTTTGTCGTCCTCGAACACTGAAGCTTTCTTT
TRBV5-6	NA	NA	TRBJ2-1	CASSFGLAFNEQFF	TGTGCCAGCAGCTTCGGTCTAGCTTTCAATGAGCAGTTCTTC
TRBV6-6	NA	NA	TRBJ2-3	CASRERGDTQYF	TGTGCCAGCAGGGAAAGGGGAGATACGCAGTATTTT
TRBV7-6	NA	NA	TRBJ2-3	CAIMSTDTQYF	TGTGCCATCATGAGCACAGATACGCAGTATTTT
TRBV28	NA	NA	TRBJ2-1	CASSFSGEQFF	TGTGCCAGCAGTTTCAGTGGCGAGCAGTTCTTC
TRBV5-1	NA	NA	TRBJ2-7	CASSSGAGSYEQYF	TGCGCCAGCAGCTCGGGAGCGGGTTCCTACGAGCAGTACTTC